These 10 T cell receptor beta chains share one sample of origin, sequenced in a study of blood T cell repertoires in COVID-19 (TCRdb year 2020). Library preparation employed the immunoSEQ multiplex PCR assay. TCRdb provides this immuneACCESS table in a form limited to in-frame rearrangements. Some clones are lacking; in checked studies, under half of them reflect an unresolved V gene, and why the rest are absent is not known. The sample yields around 170,000 clones; about 81% were counted once. Clones ranked in the top ten supply about 15% of the sample. The source material was peripheral blood. The receptors originated from a man aged 30-40 years with active or convalescent COVID-19.

V gene TRBV10-3 combines with J gene TRBJ2-5; D unclear. Trimming cost V 4 bases and J 5 bases, with 14 bases left between them. The CDR3 is 14 residues long. Germline values: CDR1 ENHRY, CDR2 SYGVKD. CDR3: CAISVGPARETQYF. In nucleotides, the CDR3 is TGTGCCATCAGTGTAGGCCCGGCGCGGGAGACCCAGTACTTC.

The chain recombines TRBV5-4 with TRBJ2-2; 7 bases are shared with TRBD1. This CDR3 has 14 amino acids. The germline CDR1 and CDR2 sequences are SGHNT and YYREEE (reference sequence). The V segment lost 3 bases and the J segment 6 bases; nucleotides outside the gene matches: 5. The CDR3 bases are TGTGCCAGCAGCTCGGGACAGTACCCCGGGGAGCTGTTTTTT. It translates to CASSSGQYPGELFF.

This chain connects TRBV5-4 to TRBJ1-4; no firm D call. Germline V gene sequence: CDR1 SGHNT, CDR2 YYREEE (reference sequence). The CDR3 loop spans 13 amino acids. Trimming took off 4 bases at V and 8 bases at J, with 12 bases between the two ends. CDR3 amino acids: CASSLLVGEKLFF. The CDR3 bases are TGTGCCAGCAGCCTACTAGTCGGCGAAAAACTGTTTTTT.

V and J are TRBV4-3 and TRBJ1-3, with D unresolved. Trimming pared 0 bases from V and 3 bases from J, leaving 15 bases between. This CDR3 has 17 amino acids. Looked up from germline, CDR1 is LGHNA and CDR2 is YSLEER. The CDR3 DNA reads TGCGCCAGCAGCCAAGATCTGGCGAAGGAGATTGGAAACACCATATATTTT. Protein sequence: CASSQDLAKEIGNTIYF.

For the CDR3, the DNA is TGCGCCAGCACTCCGGGACTAGGGTACGAGCAGTACTTC. This gives the protein CASTPGLGYEQYF. The chain uses TRBV4-3 and TRBJ2-7; 8 bases line up with TRBD2. Losses at the gene ends were 7 bases for V and 4 bases for J; bases not matched to a gene: 6. This CDR3 has 13 residues. Germline CDR1 is LGHNA and CDR2 is YSLEER.

This rearrangement joins TRBV5-1 to TRBJ1-1; weak D call: TRBD1 (5 bases). V gave up 4 bases and J gave up 2 bases, with 15 bases separating them. CDR3 length: 15 amino acids. Germline V gene sequence: CDR1 SGHRS, CDR2 YFSETQ. The CDR3 region is CASSPAGRSNTEAFF. The CDR3 bases are TGCGCCAGCAGCCCCGCGGGACGGTCTAACACTGAAGCTTTCTTT.

This clone was observed a handful of times. The chain carries TRBV30 and TRBJ2-7; TRBD1 aligns across 7 bases. The CDR3 sequence is 13 residues long. V lost 4 bases, J lost 3 bases, and 6 bases stayed unmatched. The germline CDR1 and CDR2 sequences are GTSNPN and SVGIG (reference sequence). CDR3 nucleotides: TGTGCCTGGACCAGGACAGGAGTCTACGAGCAGTACGTC. This codes for CAWTRTGVYEQYV.

The rearrangement links TRBV28 to TRBJ1-3; no clear D gene. Germline V gene lookup returns CDR1 MDHEN and CDR2 SYDVKM. This CDR3 is built from 15 residues. V gave up 3 bases and J gave up 0 bases, with 9 bases separating them. The CDR3 nucleotides read TGTGCCAGCAGTTTGAGTGGTTCCTCTGGAAACACCATATATTTT. Protein: CASSLSGSSGNTIYF.

The chain recombines TRBV4-1 with TRBJ1-1; D possibly corresponds to TRBD1 (6 bases). V was shortened by 1 base and J by 4 bases, with 10 bases between the two germline ends. The germline V gene encodes CDR1 MGHRA and CDR2 YSYEKL. The CDR3 runs to 14 residues. The chain's CDR3 is CASSQVGASTEAFF. The CDR3 nucleotides read TGCGCCAGCAGCCAAGTGGGGGCAAGCACTGAAGCTTTCTTT.

The chain recombines TRBV6-5 with TRBJ2-1; possibly TRBD2 for D (6 bases). The CDR3 sequence is 15 residues long. Germline assignment: CDR1 MNHEY and CDR2 SVGAGI. V lost 2 bases to trimming and J lost 3 bases, with 11 bases between them. This chain's CDR3 is CASSYAGTIYNEQFF. CDR3 sequence (DNA): TGTGCCAGCAGTTACGCGGGGACGATCTACAATGAGCAGTTCTTC.